Listed below are T cell receptor beta chains from one sample, sequenced in a study of cytomegalovirus exposure and HLA in healthy donors. The repertoire was sequenced with immunoSEQ multiplex PCR; TCRdb's copy has only in-frame clones and lacks some. The table has some 140,000 clones, around 80% seen once. Sequencing input: PBMCs. The receptor source for this set is a man aged 35 to 55 in good health and CMV-seropositive. Both conserved end residues are part of each CDR3. A D gene is named only where the DNA matches it firmly. Part of the rows lack a size; the others show once, few, many or a class for expanded clones.

J gene	D gene	V gene	clone size	CDR3 DNA	CDR3 protein
TRBJ1-5	.	TRBV19	few	TGTGCCAGTAGTATCCGATGGAGGGAGCCCCAGCATTTT	CASSIRWREPQHF
TRBJ2-5	TRBD2	TRBV5-1	.	TGCGCCAGCAGCGTGGGACTAGCGGAAGAAGAGACCCAGTACTTC	CASSVGLAEEETQYF
TRBJ1-2	.	TRBV30	.	TGTGCCTGGAGTCCTCCCGAAAGGAGGTACGCTGGCTACACCTTC	CAWSPPERRYAGYTF
TRBJ2-7	.	TRBV11-2	.	TGTGCCAGCAGCTTAGGAGGATATCGAGAGTACTTC	CASSLGGYREYF
TRBJ2-1	.	TRBV25-1	.	TGTGCCAGCAGTGAATCCGGAGGGAGCTCCTACAATGAGCAGTTCTTC	CASSESGGSSYNEQFF
TRBJ2-5	.	TRBV5-4	.	TGTGCCAGCAGCTTGGGGACAGAGCAGACCCAGTACTTC	CASSLGTEQTQYF
TRBJ2-2	TRBD2	TRBV5-6	.	TGTGCCAGCAGGGAGAGCCCCGGGACTAGCGGAGCGAACACCGGGGAGCTGTTTTTT	CASRESPGTSGANTGELFF
TRBJ1-2	.	TRBV11-2	few	TGTGCCAGCAGCTTAGGTCCCGGGGGAGAAATCTATGGCTACACCTTC	CASSLGPGGEIYGYTF
TRBJ2-7	TRBD2	TRBV5-1	.	TGCGCCAGCAGCGCTACGGGAGGCTCTCGCTATTCCTACGGCGAGCAGTACTTC	CASSATGGSRYSYGEQYF
TRBJ1-1	.	TRBV25-1	.	TGTGCCAGCAGTGAATGGGGCGGGGGGACTGAAGCTTTCTTT	CASSEWGGGTEAFF
TRBJ1-1	.	TRBV5-6	few	TGTGCCAGCAGCCCCACAGGGAACACTGAAGCTTTCTTT	CASSPTGNTEAFF
TRBJ1-1	.	TRBV7-9	.	TGTGCCAGCAGGTCGATGGGGGGGCGCCATACTGAAGCTTTCTTT	CASRSMGGRHTEAFF
TRBJ1-3	.	TRBV10-3	.	TGTGCCATCAGGCCGGACAGCTCTGGAAACACCATATATTTT	CAIRPDSSGNTIYF
TRBJ2-7	.	TRBV7-6	.	TGTGCCAGCAGCTTGAACAGGGGGGGGTCCTACGAGCAGTACTTC	CASSLNRGGSYEQYF
TRBJ2-7	.	TRBV21-1	once	TGTGCCAGCAGTACACTCTGGACCGGGGGACGTAGCTACGAGCAGTACTTC	CASSTLWTGGRSYEQYF
TRBJ2-1	.	TRBV29-1	.	TGCAGCGTCTTACTAGTCTACAATGAGCAGTTCTTC	CSVLLVYNEQFF
TRBJ1-2	.	TRBV25-1	.	TGTGCCAGCGGGAGTCGGTTTAACTATGGCTACACCTTC	CASGSRFNYGYTF
TRBJ2-3	.	TRBV6-5	.	TGTGCCAGCAGTTACTCTCCCCAAACTCACGTCGCGCAGTATTTT	CASSYSPQTHVAQYF
TRBJ1-2	.	TRBV18	.	TGTGCCAGCTCGCCGAGAACAGAGAACTATGGCTACACCTTC	CASSPRTENYGYTF
TRBJ1-4	TRBD1	TRBV28	.	TGTGCCAGCAGTTTGTTACAGGGGGGGGATGAAAAACTGTTTTTT	CASSLLQGGDEKLFF
TRBJ2-7	TRBD2	TRBV6-1	.	TGTGCCAGCAAAACCCGACTAGCGGGATTTGCCGAGCAGTACTTC	CASKTRLAGFAEQYF
TRBJ2-3	TRBD1	TRBV11-2	.	TGTGCCAGCAGCTTAGCCCGGGACAGGGGTTTCAACACAGATACGCAGTATTTT	CASSLARDRGFNTDTQYF
TRBJ2-7	TRBD2	TRBV28	.	TGTGCCAGCAGTCCCGGGACTACACATTACGAGCAGTACTTC	CASSPGTTHYEQYF
TRBJ1-2	TRBD1	TRBV29-1	.	TGCAGCGTTTGGGACAGGGGGCTTGGCTACACCTTC	CSVWDRGLGYTF
TRBJ1-5	TRBD1	TRBV27	.	TGTGCCAGCAGTTTATTACAGGGGCTAGGCAATCAGCCCCAGCATTTT	CASSLLQGLGNQPQHF
TRBJ1-1	.	TRBV27	.	TGTGCCAGCAGGTACAAGCCGCTAGTATCGGAGGCTTTCTTT	CASRYKPLVSEAFF
TRBJ2-3	.	TRBV27	.	TGTGCCAGCAGTTTATGGGGCAGGGACACAGATACGCAGTATTTT	CASSLWGRDTDTQYF
TRBJ2-1	TRBD1	TRBV7-3	.	TGTGCCAGCAGCCCCACCCGGGACAGGGCACATAATGAGCAGTTCTTC	CASSPTRDRAHNEQFF